These T cell receptor beta chains were read from a single sample in a study. TCRdb re-analysed the 5' RACE reads in MiXCR, keeping a single row per CDR3 protein. The sample lists about 61,000 distinct CDR3 sequences; roughly 30% were seen once. The sequenced sample consisted of tumor-infiltrating naive CD4+ T cells sorted from the breast tumor. These receptors were collected from a female donor with breast cancer. Both conserved end residues are part of each CDR3. D genes are given only for firm matches. The size entry is marked missing in some rows and otherwise reads once, few, many or a size class.

len,abundance,j_gene,d_gene,v_gene,CDR3nt,CDR3aa
17,NA,TRBJ1-4,TRBD1,TRBV15,TGTGCCACCAGCAGTGGGACAGGTGGAGTCTTTAATGAAAAACTGTTTTTT,CATSSGTGGVFNEKLFF
15,NA,TRBJ2-1,TRBD1,TRBV7-9,TGTGCCAGCAGCCCGCCCGGGACAGAGGACAATGAGCAGTTCTTC,CASSPPGTEDNEQFF
12,many,TRBJ1-2,NA,TRBV9,TGTGCCAGCACGGGTGACAGCTATGGCTACACCTTC,CASTGDSYGYTF
13,few,TRBJ2-1,NA,TRBV5-6,TGTGCCAGCAGCTTGTTGACTTACAATGAGCGGTTCTTC,CASSLLTYNERFF
14,many,TRBJ2-7,TRBD1,TRBV25-1,TGTGCCAGCACCCCAGGGGGCAGCTCCTACGAGCAGTACTTC,CASTPGGSSYEQYF
13,NA,TRBJ2-7,TRBD2,TRBV20-1,TGCAGTGCCAAAGCCAGCGGGAGTCACGAGCAGTACTTC,CSAKASGSHEQYF
11,few,TRBJ2-5,NA,TRBV18,TGTGCCAGCTCAGCCAAAGAGACCCAGTACTTC,CASSAKETQYF
15,few,TRBJ1-2,TRBD1,TRBV12-3/TRBV12-4,TGTGCCAGCAGGGACAGGGGGTTTGGGGACTATGGCTACACCTTC,CASRDRGFGDYGYTF
15,few,TRBJ1-6,TRBD1,TRBV10-3,TGTGCCATCAGTGCAGGGGGTTCCTCTAATTCACCCCTCCACTTT,CAISAGGSSNSPLHF
15,NA,TRBJ2-7,TRBD1,TRBV10-3,TGTGCCATCAGTGCCGGGACAGGGGGCCCCTACGAGCAGTACTTC,CAISAGTGGPYEQYF
17,few,TRBJ2-1,TRBD2,TRBV4-2,TGTGCCAGCAGCCAAGATCACACTAGCGATACCTACAATGAGCAGTTCTTC,CASSQDHTSDTYNEQFF
13,NA,TRBJ1-6,NA,TRBV4-2,TGTGCCAGCAGCCAAGTTCAGGCGGGTCCCCTCCACTTT,CASSQVQAGPLHF
15,NA,TRBJ2-3,NA,TRBV5-1,TGCGCCAGCAGCGCGCTACAAGGGGACACAGATACGCAGTATTTT,CASSALQGDTDTQYF
15,NA,TRBJ2-7,TRBD2,TRBV14,TGTGCCAGCAGCCAAGGACCGGGACTACGGCGGGAGCAGTACTTC,CASSQGPGLRREQYF
15,NA,TRBJ2-5,TRBD2,TRBV4-1,TGCGCCAGCAGCCAAGATCCGGGAGGGGGGGAGACCCAGTACTTC,CASSQDPGGGETQYF
16,NA,TRBJ1-6,TRBD1,TRBV5-6,TGTGCCAGCGGCCCGCGAGGGGGGACAGGGGGTTCACCCCTCCACTTT,CASGPRGGTGGSPLHF
13,NA,TRBJ2-7,NA,TRBV2,TGTGCCATACAAAACGGACGGACATACGAGCAGTACTTC,CAIQNGRTYEQYF
17,few,TRBJ2-1,TRBD2,TRBV3-1,TGTGCCAGCAGCCAAGACGTACTAGCGGGAGTCGACAATGAGCAGTTCTTC,CASSQDVLAGVDNEQFF
15,once,TRBJ2-6,NA,TRBV9,TGTGCCAGCAGCGTAAGTGGGGCTGGGGCCAACGTCCTGACTTTC,CASSVSGAGANVLTF
14,few,TRBJ2-1,TRBD1,TRBV5-1,TGCGCCAGCAGCTTGATGGCAGGGGGTAATGAGCAGTTCTTC,CASSLMAGGNEQFF
16,many,TRBJ2-5,TRBD1,TRBV7-2,TGTGCCAGCAGCCTGGGAGGGACAGGGAGATGGGAGACCCAGTACTTC,CASSLGGTGRWETQYF
15,many,TRBJ1-3,NA,TRBV6-6,TGTGCCAGCGGTCAACGCCTTGCCTCTGGAAACACCATAGATTTT,CASGQRLASGNTIDF
16,many,TRBJ2-2,TRBD1,TRBV6-5,TGTGCCAGCAGTTACGGGACAGGGAGGAACACCGGGGAGCTGTTTTTT,CASSYGTGRNTGELFF
14,NA,TRBJ1-1,NA,TRBV28,TGTACCAGCCAATCGACAGGACTAAACACTGAAGCTTTCTTT,CTSQSTGLNTEAFF
14,NA,TRBJ2-2,NA,TRBV3-1,TGTGCCAGCAGCCAAGGAGTTCAGGTTGGCGAGCCGTTTTTT,CASSQGVQVGEPFF
14,NA,TRBJ1-2,NA,TRBV5-1,TGCGACAGCAGCTTGCGGGGTGACAGCTATGGCTACACCTTC,CDSSLRGDSYGYTF
14,few,TRBJ1-1,TRBD1,TRBV3-1,TGTGCCAGCAGCCCCCATTCGGACAGGACTGAAGCTTTCTTT,CASSPHSDRTEAFF
15,NA,TRBJ1-1,TRBD1,TRBV6-5,TGTGCCAGCAGTAATCCGGGACAGCCCAACACTGAAGCTTTCTTT,CASSNPGQPNTEAFF
18,NA,TRBJ2-1,TRBD1,TRBV24-1,TGTGCCACCAGTGATACTTCAAGGGACAGGGGGCCAGAGGATGAGCAGTTCTTC,CATSDTSRDRGPEDEQFF
16,NA,TRBJ2-2,NA,TRBV20-1,TGCAGTGCTAAAGATAGGTTAACGGGAGAGACCGGGGAGCTGTTTTTT,CSAKDRLTGETGELFF
16,NA,TRBJ2-1,TRBD2,TRBV7-3,TGTGCCAGCGGCTTATCCGGGACTAGCGGGTACAATGAGCAGTTCTTC,CASGLSGTSGYNEQFF
15,few,TRBJ1-1,NA,TRBV27,TGTGCCAGCAGTTCACGACCCAAGGGGCACACTGAAGCTTTCTTT,CASSSRPKGHTEAFF
14,NA,TRBJ2-3,NA,TRBV4-2,TGTGCCAGCAGCCAAGATTCAGGGACAGATACGCAGTATTTT,CASSQDSGTDTQYF
12,NA,TRBJ2-1,NA,TRBV3-1,TGTGCCAGCAGCCAATGGACGTCGCGGCAGTTCTTC,CASSQWTSRQFF
14,NA,TRBJ1-2,TRBD1,TRBV4-1,TGCACCAGCAGCCCTCAGACAGGGATAGGTGGCTACACCTTC,CTSSPQTGIGGYTF
14,many,TRBJ2-7,NA,TRBV6-5,TGTGCCAGCAGTTACGACCGACTTAGCTCCGAGCAGTACTTC,CASSYDRLSSEQYF
12,few,TRBJ2-5,NA,TRBV12-3/TRBV12-4,TGTGCCAGCAGTTTTCAGCGAGAGACCCAGTACTTC,CASSFQRETQYF
13,NA,TRBJ2-3,NA,TRBV5-8,TGTGCCAGCAGGGAGGGACGGCCCGATACGCAGTATTTT,CASREGRPDTQYF
14,NA,TRBJ2-7,NA,TRBV5-5,TGTGCCAGCAACTGGGACATCGGCTCCTACGAGCAGTACTTC,CASNWDIGSYEQYF
15,many,TRBJ1-5,TRBD1,TRBV5-1,TGCGCCAGCAGTTCACCGGGACAGGGTAATCAGCCCCAGCATTTT,CASSSPGQGNQPQHF
17,NA,TRBJ2-5,TRBD2,TRBV6-2/TRBV6-3,TGTGCCAGCAGTTACCTCCTAGCGGGGGGTAAGCAAGAGACCCAGTACTTC,CASSYLLAGGKQETQYF